The rows below give T cell receptor beta chains drawn from one sample of a study of naive and memory T cell subsets. TCRdb used MiXCR to reprocess the UMI-ligation and nested PCR reads, holding one entry per CDR3 protein. The sample consists of just over 80,000 distinct CDR3 sequences, 9% of them appearing once. The sequenced sample consisted of naive CD8+ T cells from blood. Receptors originate from a human donor in good health. Each CDR3 is given with its conserved first and last residue. The order of the fields is J gene, clone size, V gene, CDR3 protein. Clone size is not always given. Where it is, it says once, few, many or a class for expanded clones.

J gene: TRBJ2-1; clone size: .; V gene: TRBV12-3/TRBV12-4; CDR3 protein: CASNPGSNEQFF
J gene: TRBJ2-5; clone size: once; V gene: TRBV7-6; CDR3 protein: CASSPPSGVETQYF
J gene: TRBJ2-3; clone size: many; V gene: TRBV5-5; CDR3 protein: CASSLAAAGLAGGVGTDTQYF
J gene: TRBJ1-5; clone size: few; V gene: TRBV5-1; CDR3 protein: CASSLEGGTDNQPQHF
J gene: TRBJ2-2; clone size: .; V gene: TRBV27; CDR3 protein: CVSSLIEDTGELFF
J gene: TRBJ2-7; clone size: .; V gene: TRBV27; CDR3 protein: CASRYFAGQGSYEQYF
J gene: TRBJ2-7; clone size: .; V gene: TRBV4-2; CDR3 protein: CASGRLGGTYEQYF
J gene: TRBJ2-5; clone size: .; V gene: TRBV5-1; CDR3 protein: CASAGETQYF
J gene: TRBJ2-7; clone size: few; V gene: TRBV4-3; CDR3 protein: CASSQDVGPTLFYEQYF
J gene: TRBJ2-3; clone size: many; V gene: TRBV11-2; CDR3 protein: CASSLAPHTQYF
J gene: TRBJ2-2; clone size: many; V gene: TRBV25-1; CDR3 protein: CASSFDLGTTGELFF
J gene: TRBJ2-1; clone size: few; V gene: TRBV3-1; CDR3 protein: CASSQEAPGHAYGEQFF
J gene: TRBJ2-1; clone size: .; V gene: TRBV7-9; CDR3 protein: CASSDLGTGNEQFF
J gene: TRBJ2-7; clone size: many; V gene: TRBV29-1; CDR3 protein: CSVLTGGTYEQYF
J gene: TRBJ2-7; clone size: few; V gene: TRBV10-3; CDR3 protein: CAISEDGSYEQYF
J gene: TRBJ2-3; clone size: .; V gene: TRBV7-2; CDR3 protein: CASSLGDYADTQYF
J gene: TRBJ2-1; clone size: .; V gene: TRBV11-2; CDR3 protein: CASSLAGRNEQFF
J gene: TRBJ2-7; clone size: .; V gene: TRBV12-5; CDR3 protein: CASGLVLYEQYF
J gene: TRBJ2-1; clone size: few; V gene: TRBV10-3; CDR3 protein: CATEGLSSEQFF
J gene: TRBJ2-6; clone size: few; V gene: TRBV5-6; CDR3 protein: CASRLRDSSKPGANVLTF
J gene: TRBJ2-3; clone size: few; V gene: TRBV29-1; CDR3 protein: CSVERAGAQYF
J gene: TRBJ1-5; clone size: few; V gene: TRBV3-1; CDR3 protein: CASSQGKGRANQPQHF
J gene: TRBJ1-5; clone size: many; V gene: TRBV6-2/TRBV6-3; CDR3 protein: CASSYWGPDQPQHF
J gene: TRBJ2-7; clone size: many; V gene: TRBV3-1; CDR3 protein: CASSQGTAGVGSYEQYF
J gene: TRBJ2-1; clone size: few; V gene: TRBV29-1; CDR3 protein: CSVRGGGFNEQFF
J gene: TRBJ2-7; clone size: many; V gene: TRBV4-2; CDR3 protein: CASSQDRAGQPSYEQYF
J gene: TRBJ2-7; clone size: many; V gene: TRBV7-3; CDR3 protein: CASSLGGPGEDF
J gene: TRBJ2-5; clone size: many; V gene: TRBV5-6; CDR3 protein: CASSPFRGALETQYF
J gene: TRBJ1-1; clone size: few; V gene: TRBV4-1; CDR3 protein: CASSKDSGSPNTEAFF
J gene: TRBJ1-1; clone size: .; V gene: TRBV5-1; CDR3 protein: CASSLVRAQNTEAFF